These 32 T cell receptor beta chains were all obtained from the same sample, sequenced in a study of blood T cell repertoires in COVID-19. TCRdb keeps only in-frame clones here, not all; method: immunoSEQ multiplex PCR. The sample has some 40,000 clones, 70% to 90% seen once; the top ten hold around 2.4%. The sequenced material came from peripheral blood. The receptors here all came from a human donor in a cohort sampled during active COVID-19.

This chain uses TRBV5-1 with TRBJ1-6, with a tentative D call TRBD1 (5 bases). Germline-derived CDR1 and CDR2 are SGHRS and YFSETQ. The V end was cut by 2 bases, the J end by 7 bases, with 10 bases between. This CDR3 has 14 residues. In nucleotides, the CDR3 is TGCGCCAGCAGCTTAGGGGAAGGGAATTCACCCCTCCACTTT. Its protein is CASSLGEGNSPLHF.

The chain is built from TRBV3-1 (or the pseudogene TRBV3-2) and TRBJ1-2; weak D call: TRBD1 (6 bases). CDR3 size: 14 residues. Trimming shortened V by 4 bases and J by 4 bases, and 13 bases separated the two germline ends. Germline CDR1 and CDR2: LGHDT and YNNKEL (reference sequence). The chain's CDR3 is CASSPPGQPYGYTF. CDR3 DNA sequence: TGTGCCAGCAGCCCCCCTGGACAGCCCTATGGCTACACCTTC.

This chain's CDR3 is CASSLWASREAGGELFF. Here the CDR3 DNA reads TGTGCCAGCAGTTTATGGGCCAGCAGGGAGGCCGGCGGGGAGCTGTTTTTT. The chain uses TRBV27 and TRBJ2-2; D is perhaps TRBD2 (6 bases). V lost 1 base and J 7 bases, leaving 19 bases between the germline ends. The CDR3 spans 17 residues. The germline V gene has CDR1 MNHEY and CDR2 SMNVEV (reference sequence).

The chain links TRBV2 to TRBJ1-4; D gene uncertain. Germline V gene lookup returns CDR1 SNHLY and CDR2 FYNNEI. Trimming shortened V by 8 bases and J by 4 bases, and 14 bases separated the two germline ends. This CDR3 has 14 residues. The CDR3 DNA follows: TGTGCCAGCCAGCTTCAGACTGGTAATGAAAAACTGTTTTTT. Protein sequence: CASQLQTGNEKLFF.

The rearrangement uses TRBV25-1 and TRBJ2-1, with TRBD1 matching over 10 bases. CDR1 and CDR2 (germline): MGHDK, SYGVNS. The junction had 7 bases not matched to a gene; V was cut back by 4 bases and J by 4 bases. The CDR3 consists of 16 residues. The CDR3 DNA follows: TGTGCCAGCAGTGTCGGACAGGGGGTGGGGTACAATGAGCAGTTCTTC. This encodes CASSVGQGVGYNEQFF.

CDR3 DNA sequence: TGTGCCAGCAGCCTGGATTCGGTTGGCTACACCTTC. As protein: CASSLDSVGYTF. The rearrangement uses TRBV5-4 and TRBJ1-2; the D is unclear. The germline V gene has CDR1 SGHNT and CDR2 YYREEE (reference sequence). Between the trimmed V and J ends, which lost 4 bases and 7 bases, there was a span of 11 bases. The length of the CDR3 is 12 residues.

The CDR3: CATAPSSGSSYEQYF. DNA of the CDR3: TGTGCTACCGCCCCCAGTAGCGGCAGCTCCTACGAGCAGTACTTC. The chain carries TRBV6-5 and TRBJ2-7; D perhaps matches TRBD2 (6 bases). The germline gives CDR1 MNHEY, CDR2 SVGAGI. There are 15 residues in the CDR3.

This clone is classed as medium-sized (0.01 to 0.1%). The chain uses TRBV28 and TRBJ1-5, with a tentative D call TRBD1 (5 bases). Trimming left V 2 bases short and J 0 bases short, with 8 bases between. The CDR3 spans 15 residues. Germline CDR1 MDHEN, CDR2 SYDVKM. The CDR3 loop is CASSLTGFSNQPQHF. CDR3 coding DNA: TGTGCCAGCAGTTTAACAGGTTTTAGCAATCAGCCCCAGCATTTT.

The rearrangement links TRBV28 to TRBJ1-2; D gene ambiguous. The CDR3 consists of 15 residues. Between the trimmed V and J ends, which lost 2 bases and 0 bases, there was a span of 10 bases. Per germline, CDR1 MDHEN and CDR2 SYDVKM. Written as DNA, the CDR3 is TGTGCCAGCAGTTTACTGGCAGCGACTAACTATGGCTACACCTTC. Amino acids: CASSLLAATNYGYTF.

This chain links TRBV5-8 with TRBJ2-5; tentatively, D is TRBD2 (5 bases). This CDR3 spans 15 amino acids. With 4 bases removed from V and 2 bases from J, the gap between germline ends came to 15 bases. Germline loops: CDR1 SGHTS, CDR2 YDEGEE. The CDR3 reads CASSRGETGQETQYF. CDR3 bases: TGTGCCAGCAGCCGAGGTGAGACGGGACAAGAGACCCAGTACTTC.

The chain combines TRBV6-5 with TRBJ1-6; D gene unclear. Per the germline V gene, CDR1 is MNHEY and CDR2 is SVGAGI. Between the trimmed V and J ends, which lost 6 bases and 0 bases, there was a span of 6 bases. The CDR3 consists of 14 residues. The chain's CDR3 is CASRSGSYNSPLHF. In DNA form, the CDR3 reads TGTGCCAGCAGGTCCGGCTCCTATAATTCACCCCTCCACTTT.

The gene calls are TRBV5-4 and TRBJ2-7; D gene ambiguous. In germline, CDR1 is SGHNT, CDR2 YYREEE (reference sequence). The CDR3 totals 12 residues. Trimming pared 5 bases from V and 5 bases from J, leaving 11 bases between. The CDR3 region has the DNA TGTGCCAGCAGACCCGGTCGAGACGAGCAGTACTTC. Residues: CASRPGRDEQYF.

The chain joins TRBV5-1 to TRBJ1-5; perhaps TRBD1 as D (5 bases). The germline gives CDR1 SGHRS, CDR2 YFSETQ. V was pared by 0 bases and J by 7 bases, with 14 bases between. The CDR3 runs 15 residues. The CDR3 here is CASSLGDSGLQPQHF. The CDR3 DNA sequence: TGCGCCAGCAGCTTGGGGGACTCGGGCTTACAGCCCCAGCATTTT.

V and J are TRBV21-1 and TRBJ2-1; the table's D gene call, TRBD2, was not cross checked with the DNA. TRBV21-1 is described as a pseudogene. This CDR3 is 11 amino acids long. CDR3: CASSRQRREFF. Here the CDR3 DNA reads TGTGCCAGCAGCCGCCAACGACGGGAGTTCTTC.

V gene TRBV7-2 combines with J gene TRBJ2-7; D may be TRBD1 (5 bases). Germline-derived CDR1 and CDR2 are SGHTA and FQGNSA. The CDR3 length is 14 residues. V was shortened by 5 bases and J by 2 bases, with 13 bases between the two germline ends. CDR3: CASSLIPTAYEQYF. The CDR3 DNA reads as TGTGCCAGCAGCCTGATACCGACAGCCTACGAGCAGTACTTC.

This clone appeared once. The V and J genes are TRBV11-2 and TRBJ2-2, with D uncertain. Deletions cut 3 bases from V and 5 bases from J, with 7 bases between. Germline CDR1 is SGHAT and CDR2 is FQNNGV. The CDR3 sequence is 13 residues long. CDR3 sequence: CASSFERTGELFF. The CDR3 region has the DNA TGTGCCAGCAGCTTTGAACGGACCGGGGAGCTGTTTTTT.

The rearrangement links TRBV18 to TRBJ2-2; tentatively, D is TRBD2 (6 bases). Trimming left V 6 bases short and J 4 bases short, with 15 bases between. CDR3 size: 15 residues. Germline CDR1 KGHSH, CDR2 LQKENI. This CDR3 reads CASSPNGGATGELFF. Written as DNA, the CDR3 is TGTGCCAGCTCTCCTAACGGCGGGGCCACCGGGGAGCTGTTTTTT.

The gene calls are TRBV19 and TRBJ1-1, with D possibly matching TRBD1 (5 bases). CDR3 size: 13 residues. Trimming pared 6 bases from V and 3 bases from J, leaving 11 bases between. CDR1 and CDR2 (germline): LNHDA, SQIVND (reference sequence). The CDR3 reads CASRRWGDTEAFF. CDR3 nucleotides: TGTGCCAGTAGGAGGTGGGGGGACACTGAAGCTTTCTTT.

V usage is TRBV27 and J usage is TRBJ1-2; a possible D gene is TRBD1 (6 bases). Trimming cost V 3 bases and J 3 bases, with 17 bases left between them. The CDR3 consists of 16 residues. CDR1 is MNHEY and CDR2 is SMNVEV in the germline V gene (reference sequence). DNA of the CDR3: TGTGCCAGCAGTTTCTCGGCGGGGGCAGGGGACTATGGCTACACCTTC. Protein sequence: CASSFSAGAGDYGYTF.

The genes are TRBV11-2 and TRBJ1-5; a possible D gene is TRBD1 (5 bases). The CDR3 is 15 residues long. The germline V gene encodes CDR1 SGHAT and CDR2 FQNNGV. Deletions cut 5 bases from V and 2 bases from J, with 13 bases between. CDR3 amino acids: CASSLPTGGNQPQHF. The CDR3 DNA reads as TGTGCCAGCAGCCTCCCAACAGGTGGCAATCAGCCCCAGCATTTT.

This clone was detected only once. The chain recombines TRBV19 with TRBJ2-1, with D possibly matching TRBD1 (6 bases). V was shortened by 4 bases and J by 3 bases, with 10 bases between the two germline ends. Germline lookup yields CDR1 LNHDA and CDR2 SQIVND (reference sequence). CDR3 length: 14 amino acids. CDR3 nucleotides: TGTGCCAGTAGTACCGGGGACAACTACAATGAGCAGTTCTTC. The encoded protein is CASSTGDNYNEQFF.

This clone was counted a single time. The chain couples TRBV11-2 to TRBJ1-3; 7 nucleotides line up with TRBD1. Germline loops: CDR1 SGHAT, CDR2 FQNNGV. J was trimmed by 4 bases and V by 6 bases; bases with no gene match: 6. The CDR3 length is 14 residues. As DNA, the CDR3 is TGTGCCAGCAGGATTACAGGGGACGGAAACACCATATATTTT. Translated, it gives CASRITGDGNTIYF.

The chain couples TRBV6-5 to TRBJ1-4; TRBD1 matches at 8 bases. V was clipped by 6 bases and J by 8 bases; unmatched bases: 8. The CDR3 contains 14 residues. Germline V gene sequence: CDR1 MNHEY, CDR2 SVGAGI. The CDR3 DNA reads TGTGCCAGCAGCATCATGACAGGGGTGGAAAAACTGTTTTTT. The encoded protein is CASSIMTGVEKLFF.

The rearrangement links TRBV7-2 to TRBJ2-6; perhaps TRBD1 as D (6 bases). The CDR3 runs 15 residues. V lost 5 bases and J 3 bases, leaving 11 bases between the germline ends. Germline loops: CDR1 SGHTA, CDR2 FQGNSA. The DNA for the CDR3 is TGTGCCAGCAGCCTTGAGGGGGTTGGGGCCAACGTCCTGACTTTC. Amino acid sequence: CASSLEGVGANVLTF.

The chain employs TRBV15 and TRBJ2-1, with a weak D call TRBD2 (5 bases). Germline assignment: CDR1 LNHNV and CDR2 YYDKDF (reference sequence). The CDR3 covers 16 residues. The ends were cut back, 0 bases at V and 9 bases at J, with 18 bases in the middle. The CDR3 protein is CATSREEVNRGTEQFF. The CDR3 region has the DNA TGTGCCACCAGCAGAGAGGAGGTTAACCGGGGTACTGAGCAGTTCTTC.

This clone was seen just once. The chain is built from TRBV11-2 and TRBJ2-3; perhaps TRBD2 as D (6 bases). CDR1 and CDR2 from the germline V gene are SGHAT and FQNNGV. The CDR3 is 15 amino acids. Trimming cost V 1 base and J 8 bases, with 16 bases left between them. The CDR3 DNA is TGTGCCAGCAGCTTAGGAACCAAGGGAGGAGGTACGCAGTATTTT. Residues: CASSLGTKGGGTQYF.

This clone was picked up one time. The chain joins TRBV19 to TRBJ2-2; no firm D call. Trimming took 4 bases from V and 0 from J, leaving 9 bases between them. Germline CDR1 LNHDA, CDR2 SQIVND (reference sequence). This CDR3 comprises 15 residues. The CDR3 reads CASSTDNANTGELFF. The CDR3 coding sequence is TGTGCCAGTAGTACTGACAATGCGAACACCGGGGAGCTGTTTTTT.

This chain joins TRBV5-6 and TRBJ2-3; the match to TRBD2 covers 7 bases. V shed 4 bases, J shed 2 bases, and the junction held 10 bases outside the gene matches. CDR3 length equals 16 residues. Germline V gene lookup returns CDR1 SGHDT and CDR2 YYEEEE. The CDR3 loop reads CASSLLGAGSTDTQYF. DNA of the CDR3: TGTGCCAGCAGCCTTCTGGGAGCGGGGTCCACAGATACGCAGTATTTT.

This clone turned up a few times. The CDR3 DNA reads as TGTGCCAGCAGCCACTCCTCCGGGACTAAAGTCAGGTACTTC. It yields the protein CASSHSSGTKVRYF. This chain joins TRBV3-1 (or the pseudogene TRBV3-2) and TRBJ2-7, with TRBD2 identical over 7 bases. The CDR3 is made up of 14 amino acids. Germline assignment: CDR1 LGHDT and CDR2 YNNKEL (reference sequence). V lost 3 bases to trimming and J lost 12 bases; unmatched junction nucleotides: 14.

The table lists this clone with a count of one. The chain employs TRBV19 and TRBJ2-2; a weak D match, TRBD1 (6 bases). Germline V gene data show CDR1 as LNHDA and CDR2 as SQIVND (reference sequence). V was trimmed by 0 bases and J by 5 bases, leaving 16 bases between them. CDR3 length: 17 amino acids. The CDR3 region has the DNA TGTGCCAGTAGTATAGATCGAGGGGGTGGTACGACCGGGGAGCTGTTTTTT. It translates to CASSIDRGGGTTGELFF.

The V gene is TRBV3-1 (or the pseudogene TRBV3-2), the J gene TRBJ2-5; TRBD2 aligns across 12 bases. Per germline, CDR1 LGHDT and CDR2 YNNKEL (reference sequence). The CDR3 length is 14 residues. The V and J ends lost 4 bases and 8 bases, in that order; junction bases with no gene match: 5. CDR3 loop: CASSLTSGGGTQYF. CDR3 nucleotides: TGTGCCAGCAGCCTGACTAGCGGGGGAGGTACCCAGTACTTC.

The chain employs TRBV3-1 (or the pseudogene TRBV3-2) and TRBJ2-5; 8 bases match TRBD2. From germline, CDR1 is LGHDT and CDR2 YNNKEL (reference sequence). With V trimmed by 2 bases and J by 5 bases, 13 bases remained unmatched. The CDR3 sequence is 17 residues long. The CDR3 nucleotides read TGTGCCAGCAGCCAACCTGAGGCGCTAGCGGGTTCCGAGACCCAGTACTTC. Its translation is CASSQPEALAGSETQYF.